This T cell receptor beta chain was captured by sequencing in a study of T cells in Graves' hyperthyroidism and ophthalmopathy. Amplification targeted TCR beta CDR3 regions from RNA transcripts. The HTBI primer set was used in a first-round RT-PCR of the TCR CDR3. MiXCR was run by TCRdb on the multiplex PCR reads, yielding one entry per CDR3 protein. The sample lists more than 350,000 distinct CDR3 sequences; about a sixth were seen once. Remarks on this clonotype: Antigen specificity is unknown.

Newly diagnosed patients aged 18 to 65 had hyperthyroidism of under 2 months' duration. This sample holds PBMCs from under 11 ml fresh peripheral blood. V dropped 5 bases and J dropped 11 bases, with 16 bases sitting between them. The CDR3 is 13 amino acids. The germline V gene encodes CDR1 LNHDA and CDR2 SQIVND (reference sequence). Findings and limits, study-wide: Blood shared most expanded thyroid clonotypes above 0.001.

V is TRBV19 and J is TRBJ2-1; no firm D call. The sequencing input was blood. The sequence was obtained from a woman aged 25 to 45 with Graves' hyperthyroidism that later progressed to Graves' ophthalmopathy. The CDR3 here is CASSFPLFSQQFF. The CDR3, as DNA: TGTGCCAGTAGTTTCCCTCTCTTCTCCCAGCAGTTCTTC.